The subject of this entry is one TCR beta chain. Its antigen is unidentified. The data originate from a study of cytomegalovirus exposure and HLA in healthy donors. Study-wide results and caveats: Altogether, 170 or so TCR beta chains were recorded as cytomegalovirus-associated. One cluster of highly shared sequence variants probably arose as a sequencing artifact.

In the PCR, 60 Vbeta and 13 Jbeta primers were used. Original analysis: Among the unique TCR beta chains that a later analysis counted, about 84 million in all, roughly 11 million were shared. Only in-frame clones appear in the TCRdb table, and some are missing; sequencing was by immunoSEQ multiplex PCR. V, J and clone size are taken as reported in that table, and D and trimming were inferred from the DNA itself. The table lists over 200,000 clones, around 89% of them singletons. Sequenced material: PBMCs. The TCR sequence derives from a woman between 18 and 29 years old in good health and CMV-seronegative.

The CDR3 region has the DNA TGTGCCAGCAGCGCCAGGACTGGGACTAGGAGCACAGATACGCAGTATTTT. Encoded protein: CASSARTGTRSTDTQYF. The chain recombines TRBV7-6 with TRBJ2-3; TRBD2 agrees at 8 bases. This CDR3 has 17 residues. Germline-derived CDR1 and CDR2 are SGHVS and FNYEAQ. The junction had 10 bases not matched to a gene; V was cut back by 5 bases and J by 0 bases.